Below are 21 T cell receptor beta chains sequenced from a single sample in a study of blood T cell repertoires in COVID-19. The protocol was immunoSEQ multiplex PCR, while the TCRdb copy is restricted to in-frame clones and leaves out a portion. The repertoire holds 180,000 or so clones, with approximately 83% as singletons. The sequenced sample consisted of peripheral blood. The origin of the receptors is a man aged 55 to 70 with acute or convalescent COVID-19.

This clone turned up a few times. V and J are TRBV28 and TRBJ1-5; 8 bases agree with TRBD1. V was clipped by 6 bases and J by 5 bases; unmatched bases: 9. The V gene's germline CDR1 is MDHEN and CDR2 SYDVKM. The CDR3 is 15 residues long. The CDR3 coding sequence is TGTGCCAGCAGGACGGACAGGGCCGGTCATCAGCCCCAGCATTTT. Translation gives CASRTDRAGHQPQHF. Full variable domain (outside the CDR3, taken from reference TRBV28 and TRBJ1-5): DVKVTQSSRYLVKRTGEKVFLECVQDMDHENMFWYRQDPGLGLRLIYFSYDVKMKEKGDIPEGYSVSREKKERFSLILESASTNQTSMYLCASRTDRAGHQPQHFGDGTRLSIL.

V and J are TRBV29-1 and TRBJ1-2; tentatively, D is TRBD1 (6 bases). V lost 6 bases to trimming and J lost 6 bases, with 26 bases between them. Germline V gives CDR1 SQVTM, CDR2 ANQGSEA. The CDR3 length is 16 residues. The CDR3 sequence: CSVTLPGTTTRDGYTF. The CDR3 coding sequence is TGCAGCGTCACCCTTCCCGGGACAACGACGAGGGATGGCTACACCTTC.

V usage is TRBV11-2 and J usage is TRBJ2-3; possibly TRBD1 for D (5 bases). Germline values: CDR1 SGHAT, CDR2 FQNNGV. V lost 3 bases and J lost 2, with 12 bases in between. This CDR3 contains 15 residues. The CDR3 reads CASSFQRGYTDTQYF. CDR3 bases: TGTGCCAGCAGCTTTCAAAGGGGATACACAGATACGCAGTATTTT.

This chain uses TRBV23-1 with TRBJ1-5; D not certain. TRBV23-1 falls under the ORF class, with uncertain function. Trimming stripped 6 bases from V and 10 bases from J, with 13 bases between. The CDR3 covers 12 residues. This chain's CDR3 is CASRPPRGPQHF. The CDR3 DNA is TGCGCCAGCAGGCCCCCGCGAGGACCCCAGCATTTT.

V usage is TRBV29-1 and J usage is TRBJ2-7; D may be TRBD1 (5 bases). The ends were cut back, 4 bases at V and 0 bases at J, with 13 bases in the middle. Germline V CDR1 and CDR2: SQVTM, ANQGSEA. The CDR3 length is 14 residues. The CDR3 DNA follows: TGCAGCGTTGGGGGCCTCACGAGCTCCTACGAGCAGTACTTC. Its translation: CSVGGLTSSYEQYF.

The chain is built from TRBV6-6 and TRBJ2-7, with D unclear. Trimming stripped 5 bases from V and 7 bases from J, with 15 bases between. The CDR3 totals 13 residues. Per the germline V gene, CDR1 is MNHNY and CDR2 is SVGAGI (reference sequence). As DNA, the CDR3 is TGTGCCAGCAGTCTACCCCCGAGGCCGGAGCAGTACTTC. Its translation: CASSLPPRPEQYF.

This clone was detected only once. This chain connects TRBV5-4 to TRBJ2-7; 13 nucleotides line up with TRBD2. Germline CDR1 and CDR2: SGHNT and YYREEE (reference sequence). V dropped 3 bases and J dropped 1; count of bases not matched to a gene: 4. The CDR3 contains 16 residues. CDR3 DNA: TGTGCCAGCAGCTCGGGACTAGCGGGACCTTCCTACGAGCAGTACTTC. Translating it yields CASSSGLAGPSYEQYF.

This chain connects TRBV7-9 to TRBJ2-3; a weak D match, TRBD2 (7 bases). Trimming removed 4 bases at V and 0 bases at J, with 14 bases between. Looked up from germline, CDR1 is SEHNR and CDR2 is FQNEAQ (reference sequence). The CDR3 contains 16 residues. DNA of the CDR3: TGTGCCAGCAGCTCGCCCCGGGGGGCTAGCACAGATACGCAGTATTTT. Protein product: CASSSPRGASTDTQYF.

The V call is TRBV5-1, the J call TRBJ1-3; the match to TRBD1 covers 9 bases. Germline V gene lookup returns CDR1 SGHRS and CDR2 YFSETQ. V shed 3 bases and J 4 bases; nucleotides not matched to a gene: 5. This CDR3 has 15 amino acids. CDR3 DNA: TGCGCCAGCAGCTCATGGACAGGGGCAGGAAACACCATATATTTT. This translates into CASSSWTGAGNTIYF.

This chain uses TRBV27 with TRBJ2-2; 8 nucleotides agree with TRBD2. CDR3 length equals 14 residues. From germline, CDR1 is MNHEY and CDR2 SMNVEV (reference sequence). Trimming at V came to 7 bases and at J to 1 base, leaving 2 bases not matched to a gene. CDR3 bases: TGTGCCAGCATTCGGGGGGGGAACACCGGGGAGCTGTTTTTT. This encodes CASIRGGNTGELFF.

V gene TRBV11-2 combines with J gene TRBJ1-5; D call uncertain. V was trimmed by 5 bases and J by 3 bases, leaving 5 bases between them. The CDR3 has 12 residues. CDR1 is SGHAT and CDR2 is FQNNGV in the germline V gene. The CDR3 sequence is CASSPTNQPQHF. As DNA, the CDR3 is TGTGCCAGCAGCCCTACCAATCAGCCCCAGCATTTT. The full variable domain, rest sourced from reference TRBV11-2 and TRBJ1-5, is EAGVAQSPRYKIIEKRQSVAFWCNPISGHATLYWYQQILGQGPKLLIQFQNNGVVDDSQLPKDRFSAERLKGVDSTLKIQPAKLEDSAVYLCASSPTNQPQHFGDGTRLSIL.

The count of this clone is one. The chain carries TRBV6-1 and TRBJ1-2, with a possible D match to TRBD1 (6 bases). The CDR3 loop spans 16 amino acids. V lost 1 base, J lost 0 bases, and 12 bases lay in between. In germline, CDR1 is MNHNS, CDR2 SASEGT. The CDR3 sequence: CASSEVVRGANYGYTF. The CDR3 region has the DNA TGTGCCAGCAGTGAAGTCGTCAGGGGAGCTAACTATGGCTACACCTTC.

This clone came up a few times. The J gene is TRBJ1-1, the V gene TRBV10-3; D not resolved. Trimming stripped 1 base from V and 3 bases from J, with 9 bases between. This CDR3 is built from 14 residues. CDR1 and CDR2 (germline): ENHRY, SYGVKD. The CDR3, as DNA: TGTGCCATCAGTGAGTGGTCCGGGGACACTGAAGCTTTCTTT. It yields the protein CAISEWSGDTEAFF.

The rearrangement links TRBV27 to TRBJ2-1, with 9 bases aligning to TRBD2. V gave up 7 bases and J gave up 6 bases; unmatched junction bases: 13. Germline CDR1 and CDR2: MNHEY and SMNVEV (reference sequence). This CDR3 is 16 amino acids long. This CDR3 reads CASIISWAGGINEQFF. The CDR3 DNA follows: TGTGCCAGCATCATATCCTGGGCGGGAGGGATCAATGAGCAGTTCTTC.

The J gene is TRBJ2-7, the V gene TRBV7-9, with TRBD2 matching 9 bases. The germline gives CDR1 SEHNR, CDR2 FQNEAQ (reference sequence). V was clipped by 1 base and J by 5 bases; unmatched bases: 9. This CDR3 has 16 residues. The CDR3 here is CASSLVRPSGTHEQYF. CDR3 in DNA: TGTGCCAGCAGCTTAGTTCGGCCTAGCGGGACCCACGAGCAGTACTTC.

This chain uses TRBV6-5 with TRBJ2-1; weak D call: TRBD2 (6 bases). Trimming shortened V by 2 bases and J by 9 bases, and 8 bases separated the two germline ends. The germline gives CDR1 MNHEY, CDR2 SVGAGI. This CDR3 region has 12 residues. This CDR3 is CASSYREAEQFF. Written as DNA, the CDR3 is TGTGCCAGCAGTTACAGGGAGGCTGAGCAGTTCTTC.

The chain employs TRBV7-8 and TRBJ2-1; 9 nucleotides align to TRBD1. Germline CDR1 SGHVS, CDR2 FQNEAQ. This CDR3 has 14 amino acids. Trimming took 5 bases from V and 9 from J; bases not matched to a gene: 8. The CDR3 spells CASSTRDRVAEQFF. DNA for the CDR3: TGTGCCAGCAGCACCCGGGACAGGGTGGCTGAGCAGTTCTTC.

This clone has just a few counts. The V and J genes are TRBV19 and TRBJ2-1; 8 bases fit TRBD2. Looked up from germline, CDR1 is LNHDA and CDR2 is SQIVND (reference sequence). The V segment lost 5 bases and the J segment 8 bases; nucleotides outside the gene matches: 11. The CDR3 has 15 amino acids. The CDR3, as DNA: TGTGCCAGTAGTCCGATCGGAGCGGGAGCCCATGAGCAGTTCTTC. It encodes CASSPIGAGAHEQFF. The whole variable domain, remainder taken from reference TRBV19 and TRBJ2-1, is DGGITQSPKYLFRKEGQNVTLSCEQNLNHDAMYWYRQDPGQGLRLIYYSQIVNDFQKGDIAEGYSVSREKKESFPLTVTSAQKNPTAFYLCASSPIGAGAHEQFFGPGTRLTVL.

The V and J genes are TRBV5-8 and TRBJ1-4; TRBD1 might be the D (5 bases). Trimming pared 0 bases from V and 1 base from J, leaving 7 bases between. The CDR3 loop spans 15 amino acids. The germline gives CDR1 SGHTS, CDR2 YDEGEE. CDR3 bases: TGTGCCAGCAGCTTGGGAACAGGAACTAATGAAAAACTGTTTTTT. It yields the protein CASSLGTGTNEKLFF.

This clone was seen only once. The chain has TRBV28 and TRBJ1-5; 7 bases fit TRBD1. Germline V lookup: CDR1 MDHEN, CDR2 SYDVKM. Unmatched junction bases numbered 10, after V lost 5 bases and J lost 0 bases. The CDR3 sequence is 17 residues long. Here the CDR3 DNA reads TGTGCCAGCAGTCTAACGACAGGGTGGAATAGCAATCAGCCCCAGCATTTT. Translating gives CASSLTTGWNSNQPQHF.

J is TRBJ2-2 and V is TRBV11-2, with D maybe TRBD1 (5 bases). The CDR3 totals 17 residues. Trimming took 7 bases from V and 6 from J, leaving 24 bases between them. The germline V gene has CDR1 SGHAT and CDR2 FQNNGV. For the CDR3, the DNA is TGTGCCAGCACCCTTTTTTTTAGCAGGGAAAGGGCCGGGGAGCTGTTTTTT. This sequence encodes CASTLFFSRERAGELFF.